One sample yielded the 10 T cell receptor beta chains listed below, sequenced in a study of shared clonotypes between healthy human individuals. Assay used: immunoSEQ multiplex PCR; TCRdb lists only in-frame clones, some missing. Here the sample spans roughly 500,000 clones, more than 75% being singletons. The sample comprised PBMCs. The origin of the receptors is a woman aged 40 to 50 in good health. Some clones in this sample may be carry-over from other donors' samples.

The V gene is TRBV29-1, the J gene TRBJ1-2, with D possibly TRBD1 on 5 matching bases. The germline gives CDR1 SQVTM, CDR2 ANQGSEA. The CDR3 contains 11 residues. Trimming removed 4 bases at V and 4 bases at J, with 7 bases between. CDR3 protein: CSVGTPYGYTF. The CDR3 coding sequence is TGCAGCGTTGGGACACCCTATGGCTACACCTTC.

The CDR3 region is CASSLVGTGHPERETQYF. CDR3 sequence (DNA): TGTGCCAGCAGCTTAGTTGGGACAGGGCACCCTGAACGGGAGACCCAGTACTTC. The J gene is TRBJ2-5, the V gene TRBV7-8, with 9 nucleotides matching TRBD1. The trim removed 1 base at V and 5 bases at J, leaving 14 bases unmatched. This CDR3 contains 18 residues. Germline V gene lookup returns CDR1 SGHVS and CDR2 FQNEAQ. Looking up the rest from reference TRBV7-8 and TRBJ2-5 gives the full variable domain: GAGVSQSPRYKVAKRGQDVALRCDPISGHVSLFWYQQALGQGPEFLTYFQNEAQLDKSGLPSDRFFAERPEGSVSTLKIQRTQQEDSAVYLCASSLVGTGHPERETQYFGPGTRLLVL.

The chain joins TRBV7-2 to TRBJ2-3; no definite D call. Germline V lookup: CDR1 SGHTA, CDR2 FQGNSA. The CDR3 length is 14 residues. Trimming took 1 base from V and 2 from J, leaving 7 bases between them. This CDR3 is CASSLGGYTDTQYF. CDR3 DNA: TGTGCCAGCAGCTTAGGCGGTTACACAGATACGCAGTATTTT.

This clone was detected ten times or more. The CDR3 DNA follows: TGTGCCAGCACCGGAAATAGCAATCAGCCCCAGCATTTT. Encoded protein: CASTGNSNQPQHF. The chain is built from TRBV27 and TRBJ1-5; D is unresolved. Germline assignment: CDR1 MNHEY and CDR2 SMNVEV (reference sequence). The CDR3 runs to 13 residues. With 7 bases removed from V and 0 bases from J, the gap between germline ends came to 7 bases.

This clone came up once. This chain connects TRBV10-2 to TRBJ1-5; unclear D gene. Germline CDR1 reads WSHSY; CDR2 reads SAAADI. V lost 2 bases and J 9 bases, leaving 17 bases between the germline ends. The CDR3 is 15 residues long. The CDR3, as DNA: TGCGCCAGCAGTGAGCAAAGCGCCCGGCAGCGGCCCCAGCATTTT. It codes for CASSEQSARQRPQHF.

This chain connects TRBV13 to TRBJ2-1, with 8 bases aligning to TRBD2. The CDR3 runs 17 residues. J gave up 0 bases and V 5 bases, and 9 bases lay outside the gene matches. Germline CDR1 is PRHDT and CDR2 is FYEKMQ (reference sequence). CDR3 DNA: TGTGCCAGCAGCACCCGTACAAGCGGGAGCTCCTACAATGAGCAGTTCTTC. It is translated as CASSTRTSGSSYNEQFF.

CDR3 in amino acids: CASSASGSQETQYF. CDR3 nucleotide sequence: TGTGCCAGCAGCGCCTCCGGGAGCCAAGAGACCCAGTACTTC. The rearrangement links TRBV11-3 to TRBJ2-5; D is possibly TRBD2 (6 bases). The V end lost 5 bases, the J end lost 1 base, and 11 bases lay between the germline ends. CDR3 length: 14 residues. The V gene's germline CDR1 is SGHNT and CDR2 YENEEA.

The chain uses TRBV7-3 and TRBJ2-3; D tentatively reads TRBD1 or TRBD2 (6 bases each). This CDR3 comprises 12 residues. Per germline, CDR1 SGHTA and CDR2 FQGTGA. V was trimmed by 6 bases and J by 4 bases, leaving 8 bases between them. The DNA for the CDR3 is TGTGCCAGCAGTAGGGGGGCAGATACGCAGTATTTT. As protein: CASSRGADTQYF.

The V call is TRBV2, the J call TRBJ2-1, with 10 nucleotides matching TRBD2. Per germline, CDR1 SNHLY and CDR2 FYNNEI. The CDR3 is 13 amino acids. Trimming removed 6 bases from V and 8 bases from J; junction bases left unmatched: 4. CDR3 residues: CASRLAGMDEQFF. CDR3 bases: TGTGCCAGCAGACTAGCGGGAATGGATGAGCAGTTCTTC.

The CDR3 loop is CASSLVPGQETQYF. The CDR3 nucleotides are TGTGCCAGCAGCTTAGTGCCCGGCCAAGAGACCCAGTACTTC. The rearrangement joins TRBV7-2 to TRBJ2-5, with D uncertain. The V gene lost 1 base and the J gene lost 1 base, with 7 bases spanning the gap. The CDR3 covers 14 residues. Germline loops: CDR1 SGHTA, CDR2 FQGNSA.